Below are 13 T cell receptor beta chains sequenced from a single sample in a study of cytomegalovirus exposure and HLA in healthy donors. Repertoires were generated with immunoSEQ multiplex PCR, while TCRdb's copy carries only in-frame clones and drops some. Altogether some 150,000 clones are present, roughly nine tenths being singletons, with the ten largest covering about 3.5%. What was sequenced was PBMCs. These receptors all stem from a woman aged 18-30 years in good health and CMV-seropositive.

V and J are TRBV14 and TRBJ1-1, with D possibly matching TRBD1 (6 bases). The ends were cut back, 2 bases at V and 6 bases at J, with 16 bases in the middle. Per the germline V gene, CDR1 is SGHDN and CDR2 is FVKESK. The CDR3 totals 15 residues. The CDR3 bases are TGTGCCAGCAGCCAACATACAGGGTTTAAATCTGAAGCTTTCTTT. This encodes CASSQHTGFKSEAFF. Drawing the rest from reference TRBV14 and TRBJ1-1, the complete variable domain is EAGVTQFPSHSVIEKGQTVTLRCDPISGHDNLYWYRRVMGKEIKFLLHFVKESKQDESGMPNNRFLAERTGGTYSTLKVQPAELEDSGVYFCASSQHTGFKSEAFFGQGTRLTVV.

This chain joins TRBV5-4 and TRBJ2-7, with D possibly being TRBD2 (6 bases). The germline V gene has CDR1 SGHNT and CDR2 YYREEE (reference sequence). V shed 4 bases and J shed 3 bases, with 8 bases lying between them. This CDR3 is 12 amino acids long. CDR3: CASSREDYEQYF. CDR3 nucleotide sequence: TGTGCCAGCAGCAGGGAGGACTACGAGCAGTACTTC.

V is TRBV7-7 and J is TRBJ2-1; weak D call: TRBD1 (5 bases). This CDR3 has 14 residues. Germline lookup yields CDR1 SSHAT and CDR2 FNYEAQ (reference sequence). V lost 1 base to trimming and J lost 5 bases, with 9 bases between them. The CDR3: CASSLGGGDNEQFF. The CDR3, as DNA: TGTGCCAGCAGCTTAGGGGGCGGAGACAATGAGCAGTTCTTC. Full variable domain (remainder filled in from reference TRBV7-7 and TRBJ2-1): GAGVSQSPRYKVTKRGQDVTLRCDPISSHATLYWYQQALGQGPEFLTYFNYEAQPDKSGLPSDRFSAERPEGSISTLTIQRTEQRDSAMYRCASSLGGGDNEQFFGPGTRLTVL.

V and J are TRBV4-2 and TRBJ2-2; 12 nucleotides match TRBD2. The CDR3 is 17 residues long. J lost 5 bases, V lost 0 bases, and 4 bases had no gene match. Germline CDR1 and CDR2: LGHNA and YNFKEQ. The DNA for the CDR3 is TGTGCCAGCAGCCAAGAGACGACTAGCGGGAGTACCGGGGAGCTGTTTTTT. Translating gives CASSQETTSGSTGELFF.

V usage is TRBV7-2 and J usage is TRBJ2-2; no clear D gene. This CDR3 spans 15 amino acids. Trimming removed 5 bases from V and 1 base from J, with 11 bases in between. CDR1 is SGHTA, CDR2 FQGNSA, per germline. The CDR3, as DNA: TGTGCCAGCAGCCATAAGAGAGGGAACACCGGGGAGCTGTTTTTT. Encoded protein: CASSHKRGNTGELFF.

The chain combines TRBV6-1 with TRBJ2-5; 10 bases are shared with TRBD1. The CDR3 covers 13 residues. With 6 bases clipped from V and 4 bases from J, the junction kept 2 bases outside the gene matches. From germline, CDR1 is MNHNS and CDR2 SASEGT. CDR3 nucleotide sequence: TGTGCCAGCAGGACAGGGGGCATAGAGACCCAGTACTTC. Amino acids: CASRTGGIETQYF.

The chain couples TRBV11-3 to TRBJ2-2; 11 bases line up with TRBD2. The CDR3 spans 16 residues. J was trimmed by 3 bases and V by 4 bases; bases with no gene match: 4. Germline V CDR1 and CDR2: SGHNT, YENEEA. DNA for the CDR3: TGTGCCAGCAGCTCCCTGACTAGCGGGGACACCGGGGAGCTGTTTTTT. The encoded protein is CASSSLTSGDTGELFF.

The V call is TRBV5-1, the J call TRBJ1-1; the match to TRBD1 covers 10 bases. The CDR3 covers 15 residues. Germline V gives CDR1 SGHRS, CDR2 YFSETQ. The J segment lost 4 bases and the V segment lost 2 bases, leaving 5 bases of the junction unmatched. Here the CDR3 reads CASSFSGTGVTEAFF. The DNA for the CDR3 is TGCGCCAGCAGCTTTTCCGGGACAGGGGTCACTGAAGCTTTCTTT.

The chain uses TRBV6-5 and TRBJ1-1; D may be TRBD1 (5 bases). CDR1 is MNHEY and CDR2 is SVGAGI in the germline V gene. CDR3 length: 15 residues. V shed 7 bases and J shed 3 bases, with 18 bases lying between them. DNA for the CDR3: TGTGCCAGCACCCTCGGCGGGGGAAGCGACACTGAAGCTTTCTTT. Amino acids: CASTLGGGSDTEAFF.

This clone was recorded only once. This chain connects TRBV25-1 to TRBJ2-7, with 12 bases lining up with TRBD2. V shed 6 bases and J 7 bases; nucleotides not matched to a gene: 19. In germline, CDR1 is MGHDK, CDR2 SYGVNS. This CDR3 is 18 amino acids long. CDR3 nucleotide sequence: TGTGCCAGCAGCTCCTCTAGCGGGAGGGCCGGTATGACGGGGGAGCAGTACTTC. This translates into CASSSSSGRAGMTGEQYF.

The V and J genes are TRBV13 and TRBJ2-2; D might be TRBD2 (6 bases). The CDR3 length is 15 residues. The germline CDR1 and CDR2 sequences are PRHDT and FYEKMQ (reference sequence). V lost 1 base and J lost 0, with 6 bases in between. As DNA, the CDR3 is TGTGCCAGCAGCTTAGTAGCGGCGAACACCGGGGAGCTGTTTTTT. Translated: CASSLVAANTGELFF.

V is TRBV5-6 and J is TRBJ2-7; D is perhaps TRBD2 (5 bases). V was trimmed by 4 bases and J by 4 bases, leaving 18 bases between them. The germline gives CDR1 SGHDT, CDR2 YYEEEE. The CDR3 contains 15 residues. CDR3: CASSVRTRGIYEQYF. The CDR3 nucleotides are TGTGCCAGCAGCGTTCGAACTCGAGGGATTTACGAGCAGTACTTC. The whole variable domain, filled in from reference TRBV5-6 and TRBJ2-7, reads DAGVTQSPTHLIKTRGQQVTLRCSPKSGHDTVSWYQQALGQGPQFIFQYYEEEERQRGNFPDRFSGHQFPNYSSELNVNALLLGDSALYLCASSVRTRGIYEQYFGPGTRLTVT.

J is TRBJ2-2 and V is TRBV5-1; 8 nucleotides agree with TRBD1. Trimming took 0 bases from V and 3 from J; bases not matched to a gene: 1. Germline CDR1 reads SGHRS; CDR2 reads YFSETQ. The CDR3 has 15 residues. CDR3 region: CASSLDRGDTGELFF. In DNA, the CDR3 is TGCGCCAGCAGCTTGGACAGGGGGGACACCGGGGAGCTGTTTTTT. The full variable domain, completed using reference TRBV5-1 and TRBJ2-2, is KAGVTQTPRYLIKTRGQQVTLSCSPISGHRSVSWYQQTPGQGLQFLFEYFSETQRNKGNFPGRFSGRQFSNSRSEMNVSTLELGDSALYLCASSLDRGDTGELFFGEGSRLTVL.